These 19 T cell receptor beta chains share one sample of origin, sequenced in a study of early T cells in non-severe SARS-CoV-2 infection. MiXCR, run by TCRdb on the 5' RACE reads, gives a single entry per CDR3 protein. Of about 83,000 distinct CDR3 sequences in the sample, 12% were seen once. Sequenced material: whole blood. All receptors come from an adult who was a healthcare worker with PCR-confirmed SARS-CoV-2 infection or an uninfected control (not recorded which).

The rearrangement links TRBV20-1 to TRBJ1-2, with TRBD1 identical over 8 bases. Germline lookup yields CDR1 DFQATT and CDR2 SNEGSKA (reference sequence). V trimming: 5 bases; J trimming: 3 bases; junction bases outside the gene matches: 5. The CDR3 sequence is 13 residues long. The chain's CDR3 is CSAEGQGDYGYTF. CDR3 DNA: TGCAGTGCTGAAGGACAGGGAGACTATGGCTACACCTTC.

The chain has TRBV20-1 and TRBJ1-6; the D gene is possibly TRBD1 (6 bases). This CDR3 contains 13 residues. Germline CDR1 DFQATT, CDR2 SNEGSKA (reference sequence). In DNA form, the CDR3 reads TGCGCAGGTGGTGGTACGAGACAGGCCGCCCTCCACTTT. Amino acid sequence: CAGGGTRQAALHF.

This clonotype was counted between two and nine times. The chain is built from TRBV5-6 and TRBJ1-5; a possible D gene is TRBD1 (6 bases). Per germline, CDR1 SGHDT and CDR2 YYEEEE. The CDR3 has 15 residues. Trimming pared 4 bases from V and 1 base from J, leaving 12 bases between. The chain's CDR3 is CASSRTGHSNQPQHF. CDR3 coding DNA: TGTGCCAGCAGCCGGACGGGACACAGCAATCAGCCCCAGCATTTT.

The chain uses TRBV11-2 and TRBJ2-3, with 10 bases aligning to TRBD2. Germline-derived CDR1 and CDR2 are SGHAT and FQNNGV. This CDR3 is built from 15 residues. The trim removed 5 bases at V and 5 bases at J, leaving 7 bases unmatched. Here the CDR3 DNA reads TGTGCCAGCAGCCCCAGCGGGAGGGCCTTAGATACGCAGTATTTT. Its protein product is CASSPSGRALDTQYF. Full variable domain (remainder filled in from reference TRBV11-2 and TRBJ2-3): EAGVAQSPRYKIIEKRQSVAFWCNPISGHATLYWYQQILGQGPKLLIQFQNNGVVDDSQLPKDRFSAERLKGVDSTLKIQPAKLEDSAVYLCASSPSGRALDTQYFGPGTRLTVL.

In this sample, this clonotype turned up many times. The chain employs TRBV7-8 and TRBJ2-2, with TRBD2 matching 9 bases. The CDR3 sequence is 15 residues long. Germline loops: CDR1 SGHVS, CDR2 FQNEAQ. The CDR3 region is CAANLFSGSTGELFF. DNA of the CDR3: TGTGCAGCTAACCTGTTTAGCGGGAGTACCGGGGAGCTGTTTTTT.

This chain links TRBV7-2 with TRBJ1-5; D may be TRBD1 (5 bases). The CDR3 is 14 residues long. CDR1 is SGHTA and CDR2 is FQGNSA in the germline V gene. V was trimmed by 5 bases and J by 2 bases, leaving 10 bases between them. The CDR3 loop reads CASSTQGGNQPQHF. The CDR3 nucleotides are TGTGCCAGCAGCACTCAGGGTGGCAATCAGCCCCAGCATTTT. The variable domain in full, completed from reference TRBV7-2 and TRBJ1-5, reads GAGVSQSPSNKVTEKGKDVELRCDPISGHTALYWYRQSLGQGLEFLIYFQGNSAPDKSGLPSDRFSAERTGGSVSTLTIQRTQQEDSAVYLCASSTQGGNQPQHFGDGTRLSIL.

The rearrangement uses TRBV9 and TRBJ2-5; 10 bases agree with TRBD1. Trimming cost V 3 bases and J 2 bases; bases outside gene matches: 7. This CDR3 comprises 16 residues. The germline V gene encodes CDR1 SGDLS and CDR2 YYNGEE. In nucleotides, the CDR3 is TGTGCCAGCAGCGGTGGTCTGGGACAGGGGCAAGAGACCCAGTACTTC. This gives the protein CASSGGLGQGQETQYF.

The CDR3 sequence: CASSLAGVVYNEQFF. CDR3 DNA: TGTGCCAGCAGCTTAGCAGGGGTTGTCTACAATGAGCAGTTCTTC. The J gene is TRBJ2-1, the V gene TRBV7-2; tentatively, D is TRBD1 (5 bases). Germline V gene data show CDR1 as SGHTA and CDR2 as FQGNSA. The CDR3 covers 15 residues. With 0 bases removed from V and 3 bases from J, the gap between germline ends came to 9 bases. Based on the CDR3 plus reference TRBV7-2 and TRBJ2-1, the full variable domain is GAGVSQSPSNKVTEKGKDVELRCDPISGHTALYWYRQSLGQGLEFLIYFQGNSAPDKSGLPSDRFSAERTGGSVSTLTIQRTQQEDSAVYLCASSLAGVVYNEQFFGPGTRLTVL.

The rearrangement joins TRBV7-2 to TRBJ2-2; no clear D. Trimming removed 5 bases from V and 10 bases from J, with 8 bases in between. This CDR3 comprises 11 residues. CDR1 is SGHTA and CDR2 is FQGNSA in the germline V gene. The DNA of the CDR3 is TGTGCCAGCAGCCCACAAAAGGAGCTGTTTTTT. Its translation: CASSPQKELFF.

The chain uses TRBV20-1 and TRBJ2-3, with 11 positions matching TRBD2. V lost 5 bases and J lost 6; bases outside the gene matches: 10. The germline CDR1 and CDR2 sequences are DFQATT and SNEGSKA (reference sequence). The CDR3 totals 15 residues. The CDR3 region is CSAPVAGGKWDTQYF. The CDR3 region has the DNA TGCAGTGCTCCCGTAGCGGGAGGGAAGTGGGATACGCAGTATTTT.

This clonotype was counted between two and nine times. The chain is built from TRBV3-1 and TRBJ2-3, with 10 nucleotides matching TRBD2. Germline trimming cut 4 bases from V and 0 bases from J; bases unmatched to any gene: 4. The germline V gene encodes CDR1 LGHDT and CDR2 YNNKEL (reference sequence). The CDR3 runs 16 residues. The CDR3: CASSRGLAASTDTQYF. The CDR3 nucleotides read TGTGCCAGCAGCCGCGGACTAGCGGCTAGCACAGATACGCAGTATTTT.

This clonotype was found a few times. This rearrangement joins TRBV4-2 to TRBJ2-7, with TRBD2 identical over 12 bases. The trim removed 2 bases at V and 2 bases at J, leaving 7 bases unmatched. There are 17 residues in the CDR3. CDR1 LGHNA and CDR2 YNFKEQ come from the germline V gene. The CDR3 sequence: CASSQPGLAGNPYEQYF. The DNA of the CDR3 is TGTGCCAGCAGCCAACCGGGACTAGCGGGTAACCCCTACGAGCAGTACTTC.

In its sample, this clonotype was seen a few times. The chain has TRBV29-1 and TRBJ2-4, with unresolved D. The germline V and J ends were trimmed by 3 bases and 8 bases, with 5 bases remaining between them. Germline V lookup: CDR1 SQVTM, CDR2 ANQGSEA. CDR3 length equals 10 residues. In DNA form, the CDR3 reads TGCAGCGTTGATACGGACATTCAGTACTTC. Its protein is CSVDTDIQYF.

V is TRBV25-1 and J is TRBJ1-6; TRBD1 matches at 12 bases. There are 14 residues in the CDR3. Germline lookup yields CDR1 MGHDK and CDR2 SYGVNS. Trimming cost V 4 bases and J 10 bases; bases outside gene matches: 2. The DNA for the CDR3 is TGTGCCAGCAGTGGGGACAGGGGGCTATCACCCCTCCACTTT. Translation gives CASSGDRGLSPLHF. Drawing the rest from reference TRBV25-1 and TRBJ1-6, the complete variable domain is EADIYQTPRYLVIGTGKKITLECSQTMGHDKMYWYQQDPGMELHLIHYSYGVNSTEKGDLSSESTVSRIRTEHFPLTLESARPSHTSQYLCASSGDRGLSPLHFGNGTRLTVT.

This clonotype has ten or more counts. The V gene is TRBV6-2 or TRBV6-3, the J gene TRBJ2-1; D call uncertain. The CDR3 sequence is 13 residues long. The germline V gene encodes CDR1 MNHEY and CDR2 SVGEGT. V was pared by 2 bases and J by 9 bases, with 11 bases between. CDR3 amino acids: CASSYPIEPEQFF. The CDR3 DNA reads TGTGCCAGCAGTTACCCAATAGAGCCTGAGCAGTTCTTC.

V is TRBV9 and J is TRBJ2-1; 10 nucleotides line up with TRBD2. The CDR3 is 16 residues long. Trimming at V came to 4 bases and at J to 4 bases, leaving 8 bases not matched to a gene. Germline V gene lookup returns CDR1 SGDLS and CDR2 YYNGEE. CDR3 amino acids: CASSLTGTSAYNEQFF. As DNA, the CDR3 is TGTGCCAGCAGCCTTACCGGGACTAGCGCGTACAATGAGCAGTTCTTC.

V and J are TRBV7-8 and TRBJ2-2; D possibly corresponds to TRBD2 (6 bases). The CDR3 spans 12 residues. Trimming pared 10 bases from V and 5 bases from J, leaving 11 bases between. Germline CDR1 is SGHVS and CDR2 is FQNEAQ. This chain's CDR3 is CATPAGTGELFF. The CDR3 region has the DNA TGTGCCACCCCCGCGGGGACCGGGGAGCTGTTTTTT.

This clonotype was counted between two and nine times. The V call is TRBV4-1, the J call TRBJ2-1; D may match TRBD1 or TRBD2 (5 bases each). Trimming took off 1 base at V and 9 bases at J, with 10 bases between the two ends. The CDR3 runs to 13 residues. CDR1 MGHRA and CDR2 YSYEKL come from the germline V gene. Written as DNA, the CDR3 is TGCGCCAGCAGCCAAGCGGGACGTCGTGAGCAGTTCTTC. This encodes CASSQAGRREQFF.

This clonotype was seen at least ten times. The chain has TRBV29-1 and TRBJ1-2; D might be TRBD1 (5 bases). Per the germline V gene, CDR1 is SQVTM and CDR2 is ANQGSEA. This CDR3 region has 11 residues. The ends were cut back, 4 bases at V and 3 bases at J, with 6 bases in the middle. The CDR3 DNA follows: TGCAGCGTTGGGGGGGACTATGGCTACACCTTC. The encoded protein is CSVGGDYGYTF.